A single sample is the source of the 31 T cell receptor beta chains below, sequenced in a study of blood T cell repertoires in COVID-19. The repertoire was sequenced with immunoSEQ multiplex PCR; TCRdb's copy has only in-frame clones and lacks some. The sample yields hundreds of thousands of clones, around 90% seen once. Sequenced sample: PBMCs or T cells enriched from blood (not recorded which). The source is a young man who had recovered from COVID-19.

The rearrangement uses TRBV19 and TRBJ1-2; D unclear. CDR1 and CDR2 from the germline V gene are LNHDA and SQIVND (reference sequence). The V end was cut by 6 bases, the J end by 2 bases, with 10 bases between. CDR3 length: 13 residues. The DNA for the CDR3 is TGTGCCAGTAGAGGATCCGGGAACTATGGCTACACCTTC. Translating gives CASRGSGNYGYTF.

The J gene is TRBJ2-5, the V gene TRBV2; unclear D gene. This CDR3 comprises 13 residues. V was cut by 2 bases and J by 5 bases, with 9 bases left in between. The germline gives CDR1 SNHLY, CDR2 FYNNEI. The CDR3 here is CASSENMRETQYF. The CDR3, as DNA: TGTGCCAGCAGTGAAAATATGCGGGAGACCCAGTACTTC.

CDR3 sequence (DNA): TGTGCCAGCAGCTTTAGATTGGCGGGACCTAACTATGGCTACACCTTC. Amino acid sequence: CASSFRLAGPNYGYTF. The chain couples TRBV7-8 to TRBJ1-2; maybe TRBD1 (5 bases). CDR1 and CDR2 (germline): SGHVS, FQNEAQ. Trimming removed 3 bases at V and 0 bases at J, with 14 bases between. This CDR3 region has 16 residues.

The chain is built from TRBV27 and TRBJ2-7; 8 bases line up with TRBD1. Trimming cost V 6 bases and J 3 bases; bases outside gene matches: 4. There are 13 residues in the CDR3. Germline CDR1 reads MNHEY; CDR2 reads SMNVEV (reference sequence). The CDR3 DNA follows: TGTGCCAGCAGCGCGGGACAGGACTACGAGCAGTACTTC. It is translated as CASSAGQDYEQYF.

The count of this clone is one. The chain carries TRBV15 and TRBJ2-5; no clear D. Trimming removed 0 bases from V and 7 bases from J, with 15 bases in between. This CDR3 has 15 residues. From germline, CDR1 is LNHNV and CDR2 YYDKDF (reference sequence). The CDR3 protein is CATSRDRPSPGTQYF. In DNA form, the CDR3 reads TGTGCCACCAGCAGAGATCGCCCCAGTCCGGGGACCCAGTACTTC.

CDR3 nucleotide sequence: TGTGCCAGCAGCCCCGGACAGGGCTACGAGCAGTACTTC. This gives the protein CASSPGQGYEQYF. V usage is TRBV3-1 (or the pseudogene TRBV3-2) and J usage is TRBJ2-7; TRBD1 matches 8 bases. Germline trimming cut 4 bases from V and 3 bases from J; bases unmatched to any gene: 2. CDR1 and CDR2 from the germline V gene are LGHDT and YNNKEL (reference sequence). CDR3 length: 13 amino acids.

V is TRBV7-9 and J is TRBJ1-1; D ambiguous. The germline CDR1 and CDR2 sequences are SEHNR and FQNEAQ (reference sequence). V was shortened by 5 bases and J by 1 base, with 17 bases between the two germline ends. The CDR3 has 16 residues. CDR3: CASSPYLWAPNTEAFF. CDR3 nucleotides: TGTGCCAGCAGCCCCTATTTGTGGGCCCCGAACACTGAAGCTTTCTTT. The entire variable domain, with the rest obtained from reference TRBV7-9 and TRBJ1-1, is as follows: DTGVSQNPRHKITKRGQNVTFRCDPISEHNRLYWYRQTLGQGPEFLTYFQNEAQLEKSRLLSDRFSAERPKGSFSTLEIQRTEQGDSAMYLCASSPYLWAPNTEAFFGQGTRLTVV.

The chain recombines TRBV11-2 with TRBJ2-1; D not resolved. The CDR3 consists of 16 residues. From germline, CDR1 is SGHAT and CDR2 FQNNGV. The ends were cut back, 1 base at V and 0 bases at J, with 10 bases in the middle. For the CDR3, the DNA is TGTGCCAGCAGCTTAGCTTTCGTTAGCTCCTACAATGAGCAGTTCTTC. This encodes CASSLAFVSSYNEQFF.

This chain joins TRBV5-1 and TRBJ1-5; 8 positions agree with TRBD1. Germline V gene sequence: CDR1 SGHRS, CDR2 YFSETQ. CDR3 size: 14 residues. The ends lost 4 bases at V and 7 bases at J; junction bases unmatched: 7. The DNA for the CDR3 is TGCGCCAGCAGCGTTGGGGCAGGGGGCCAGCCCCAGCATTTT. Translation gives CASSVGAGGQPQHF.

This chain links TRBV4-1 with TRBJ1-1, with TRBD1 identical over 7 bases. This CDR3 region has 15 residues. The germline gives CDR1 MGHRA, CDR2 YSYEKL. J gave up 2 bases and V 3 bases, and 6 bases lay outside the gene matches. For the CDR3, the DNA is TGCGCCAGCAGCCATGACGACAGGGTAAACACTGAAGCTTTCTTT. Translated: CASSHDDRVNTEAFF.

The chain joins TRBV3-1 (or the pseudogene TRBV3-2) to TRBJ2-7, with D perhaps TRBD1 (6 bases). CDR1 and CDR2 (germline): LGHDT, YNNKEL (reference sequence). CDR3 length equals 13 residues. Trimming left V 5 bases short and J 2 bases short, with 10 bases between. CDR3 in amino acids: CASSGRGTYEQYF. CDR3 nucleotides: TGTGCCAGCAGCGGAAGGGGGACCTACGAGCAGTACTTC.

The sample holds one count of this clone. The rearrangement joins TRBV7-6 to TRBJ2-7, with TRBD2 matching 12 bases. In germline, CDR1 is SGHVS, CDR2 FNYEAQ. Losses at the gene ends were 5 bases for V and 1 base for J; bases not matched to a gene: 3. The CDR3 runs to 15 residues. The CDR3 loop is CASSPLAGGSYEQYF. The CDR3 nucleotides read TGTGCCAGCAGCCCCCTAGCGGGAGGGTCCTACGAGCAGTACTTC.

The CDR3 DNA sequence: TGCAGCGTTGTCAGTTCTGGGGCCAACGTCCTGACTTTC. Amino acids: CSVVSSGANVLTF. The V and J genes are TRBV29-1 and TRBJ2-6, with no clear D. Germline V gene lookup returns CDR1 SQVTM and CDR2 ANQGSEA. CDR3 size: 13 residues. V was trimmed by 4 bases and J by 1 base, leaving 5 bases between them.

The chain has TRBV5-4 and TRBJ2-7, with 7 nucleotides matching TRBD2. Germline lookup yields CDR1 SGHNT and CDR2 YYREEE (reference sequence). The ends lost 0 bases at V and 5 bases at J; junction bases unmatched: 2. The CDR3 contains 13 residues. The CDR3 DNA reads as TGTGCCAGCAGCTTGGGGGGAGGGGACGAGCAGTACTTC. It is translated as CASSLGGGDEQYF.

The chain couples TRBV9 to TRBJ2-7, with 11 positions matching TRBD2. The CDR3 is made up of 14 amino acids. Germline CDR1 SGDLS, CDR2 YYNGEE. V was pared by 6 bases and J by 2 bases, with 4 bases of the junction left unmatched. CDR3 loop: CASTPGLAAYEQYF. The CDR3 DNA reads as TGTGCCAGCACCCCGGGACTAGCGGCCTACGAGCAGTACTTC.

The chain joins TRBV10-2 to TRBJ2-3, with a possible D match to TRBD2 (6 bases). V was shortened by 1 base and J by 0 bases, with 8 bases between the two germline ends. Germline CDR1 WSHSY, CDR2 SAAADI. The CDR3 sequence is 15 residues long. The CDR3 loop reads CASSELGGSTDTQYF. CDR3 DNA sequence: TGCGCCAGCAGTGAGTTGGGGGGAAGCACAGATACGCAGTATTTT.

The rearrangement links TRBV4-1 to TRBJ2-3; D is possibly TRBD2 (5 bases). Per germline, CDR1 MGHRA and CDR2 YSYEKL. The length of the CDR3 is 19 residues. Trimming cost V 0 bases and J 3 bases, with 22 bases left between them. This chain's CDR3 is CASSQDPPGSRYSTDTQYF. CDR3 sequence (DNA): TGCGCCAGCAGCCAAGACCCCCCTGGGAGTCGGTACTCGACAGATACGCAGTATTTT.

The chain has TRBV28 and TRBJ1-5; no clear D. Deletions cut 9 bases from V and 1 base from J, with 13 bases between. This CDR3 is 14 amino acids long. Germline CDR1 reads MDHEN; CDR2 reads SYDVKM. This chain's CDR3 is CASGRLVSNQPQHF. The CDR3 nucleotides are TGTGCCAGTGGGAGGCTTGTGAGCAATCAGCCCCAGCATTTT.

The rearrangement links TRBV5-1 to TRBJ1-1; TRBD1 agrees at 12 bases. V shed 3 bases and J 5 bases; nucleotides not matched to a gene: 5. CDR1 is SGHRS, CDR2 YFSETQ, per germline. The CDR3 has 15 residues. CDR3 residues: CASSSGTGGRTEAFF. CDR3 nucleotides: TGCGCCAGCAGCTCCGGGACAGGGGGCAGGACTGAAGCTTTCTTT.

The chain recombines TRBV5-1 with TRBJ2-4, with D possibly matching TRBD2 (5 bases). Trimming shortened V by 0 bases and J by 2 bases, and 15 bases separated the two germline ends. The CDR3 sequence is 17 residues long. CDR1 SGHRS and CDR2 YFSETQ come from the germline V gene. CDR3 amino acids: CASSLVGVVLTKNIQYF. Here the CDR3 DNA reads TGCGCCAGCAGCTTGGTGGGAGTAGTCCTGACCAAAAACATTCAGTACTTC.

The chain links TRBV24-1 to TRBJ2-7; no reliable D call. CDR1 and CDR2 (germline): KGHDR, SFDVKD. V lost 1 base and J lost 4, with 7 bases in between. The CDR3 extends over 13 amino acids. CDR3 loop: CATSDLAGYEQYF. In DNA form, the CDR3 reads TGTGCCACCAGTGATTTAGCCGGTTACGAGCAGTACTTC.

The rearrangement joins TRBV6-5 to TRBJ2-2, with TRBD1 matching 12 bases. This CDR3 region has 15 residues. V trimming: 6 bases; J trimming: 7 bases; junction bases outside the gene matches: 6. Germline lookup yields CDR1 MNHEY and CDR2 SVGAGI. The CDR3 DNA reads TGTGCCAGCAGGACGGGACAGGGGGCAGGCGGGGAGCTGTTTTTT. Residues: CASRTGQGAGGELFF.

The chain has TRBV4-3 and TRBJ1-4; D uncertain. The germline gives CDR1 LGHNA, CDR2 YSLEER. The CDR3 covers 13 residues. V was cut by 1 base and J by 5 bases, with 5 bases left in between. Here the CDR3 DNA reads TGCGCCAGCAGCCAAGGAGCAAATGAAAAACTGTTTTTT. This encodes CASSQGANEKLFF.

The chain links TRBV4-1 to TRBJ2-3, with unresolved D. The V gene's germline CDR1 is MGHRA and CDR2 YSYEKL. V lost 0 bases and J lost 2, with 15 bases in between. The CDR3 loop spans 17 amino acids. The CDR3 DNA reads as TGCGCCAGCAGCCAAGATTCGTGGTTTGAGAACACAGATACGCAGTATTTT. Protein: CASSQDSWFENTDTQYF.

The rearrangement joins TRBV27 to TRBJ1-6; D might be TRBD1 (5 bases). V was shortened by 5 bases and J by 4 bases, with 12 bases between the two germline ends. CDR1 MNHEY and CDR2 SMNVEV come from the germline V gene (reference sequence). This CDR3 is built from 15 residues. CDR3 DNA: TGTGCCAGCAGTAAGACAGAAGGTTATAATTCACCCCTCCACTTT. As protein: CASSKTEGYNSPLHF.

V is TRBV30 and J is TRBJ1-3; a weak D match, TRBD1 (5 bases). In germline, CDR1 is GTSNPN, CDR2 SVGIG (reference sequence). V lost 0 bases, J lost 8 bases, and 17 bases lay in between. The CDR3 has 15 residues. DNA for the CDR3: TGTGCCTGGAGTGTATTAGGCGGGGGAGCGGACACCATATATTTT. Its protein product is CAWSVLGGGADTIYF.

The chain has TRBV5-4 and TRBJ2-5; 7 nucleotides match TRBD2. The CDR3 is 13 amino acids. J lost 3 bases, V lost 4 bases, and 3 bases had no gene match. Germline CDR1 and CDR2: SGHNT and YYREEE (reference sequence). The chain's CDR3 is CASSLGTKETQYF. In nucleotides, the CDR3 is TGTGCCAGCAGCCTCGGGACTAAAGAGACCCAGTACTTC.

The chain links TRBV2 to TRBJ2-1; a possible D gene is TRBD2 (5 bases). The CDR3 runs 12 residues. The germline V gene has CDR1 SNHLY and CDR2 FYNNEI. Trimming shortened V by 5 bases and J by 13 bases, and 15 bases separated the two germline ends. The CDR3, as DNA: TGTGCCAGCAGTTTCGAGAGGGAGCTACAGTTCTTC. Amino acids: CASSFERELQFF.

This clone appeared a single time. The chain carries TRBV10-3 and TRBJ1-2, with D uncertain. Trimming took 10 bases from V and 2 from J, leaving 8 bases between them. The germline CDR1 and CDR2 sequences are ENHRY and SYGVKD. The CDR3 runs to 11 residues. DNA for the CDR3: TGTGCCACATACAAAAACTATGGCTACACCTTC. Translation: CATYKNYGYTF.

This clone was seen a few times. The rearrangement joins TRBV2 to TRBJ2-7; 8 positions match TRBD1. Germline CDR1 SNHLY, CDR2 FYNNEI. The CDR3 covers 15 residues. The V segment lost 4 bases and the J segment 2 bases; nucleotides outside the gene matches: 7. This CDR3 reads CASSAGTGLPYEQYF. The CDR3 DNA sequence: TGTGCCAGCAGTGCTGGGACAGGCCTCCCCTACGAGCAGTACTTC.

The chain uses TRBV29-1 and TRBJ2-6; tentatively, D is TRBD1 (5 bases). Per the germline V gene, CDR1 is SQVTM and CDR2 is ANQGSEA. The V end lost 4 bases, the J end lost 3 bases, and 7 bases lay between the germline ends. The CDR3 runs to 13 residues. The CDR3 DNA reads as TGCAGCGTTGTAGGGGTTGGGGCCAACGTCCTGACTTTC. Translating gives CSVVGVGANVLTF.